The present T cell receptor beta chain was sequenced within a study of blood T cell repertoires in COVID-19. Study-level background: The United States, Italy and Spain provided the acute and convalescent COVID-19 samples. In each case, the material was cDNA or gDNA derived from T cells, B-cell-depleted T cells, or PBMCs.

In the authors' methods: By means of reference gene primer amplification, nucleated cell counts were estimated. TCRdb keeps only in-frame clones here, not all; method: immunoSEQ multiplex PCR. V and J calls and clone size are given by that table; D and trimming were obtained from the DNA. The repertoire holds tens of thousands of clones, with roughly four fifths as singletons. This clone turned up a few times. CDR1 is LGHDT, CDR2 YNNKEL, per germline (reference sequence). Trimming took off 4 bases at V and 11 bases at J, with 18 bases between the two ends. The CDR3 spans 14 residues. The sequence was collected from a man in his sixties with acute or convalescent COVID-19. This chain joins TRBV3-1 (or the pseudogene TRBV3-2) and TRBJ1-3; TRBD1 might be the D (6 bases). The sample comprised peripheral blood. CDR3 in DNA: TGTGCCAGCAGCCGTTTGGGCAGGGGTTCCCCCATATATTTT. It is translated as CASSRLGRGSPIYF.